This TCR beta chain was obtained from a study of response to subunit inactivated influenza vaccine (dated by TCRdb to 2016 to 2019). Study-level background: To follow how T cells responded to a trivalent subunit inactivated influenza vaccine, the researchers relied on deep quantitative profiling of the T cell receptor repertoire. What the research found in general, with its limitations: It was suggested by the authors that each seasonal influenza vaccination may recruit only a limited number of new T cells.

This clonotype showed up just a few times. Its binding antigen is unknown. No per-base quality is available; no much larger clone lies one base away. The library was obtained by RT-PCR. Reads for this sample came from an Illumina HiSeq 2500. Through fastp at Q25 and MiXCR, TCRdb rebuilt clones from the public reads, retaining in-frame beta chains. One record per CDR3 amino acid sequence lists the most common genes and DNA. For this sample the table gives some 500,000 distinct CDR3 sequences, of which roughly 23% were detected only once. 1.5% to 2% of the sample is taken by the ten largest. V loses 11 bases of germline sequence and J loses 5 bases, and the interval between the two ends is 16 bases. Taken from cysteine to phenylalanine, the CDR3 has 12 residues. Just the 36-base CDR3 DNA is kept, in frame starting at base 1.

This specimen was CD4+ T cells sorted from PBMCs, taken more than 4 days after vaccination. The V gene is TRBV12-3 or TRBV12-4 and the J gene is TRBJ2-7; TRBD2 is a possible D gene, resting on 7 matching bases. This TCR was recovered from a man in his fifties or sixties who received an inactivated influenza vaccine. Donor details come from another sample of the same person, matched by shared clones. CDR3 region: CADRGALDEQYF. DNA sequence: TGTGCCGATCGGGGGGCATTGGACGAGCAGTACTTC.